Listed below are T cell receptor beta chains from one sample, sequenced in a study of OX40 agonist ivuxolimab in advanced cancers. Profiling relied on immunoSEQ multiplex PCR, and the TCRdb table lists in-frame clones only, not all of them. The table lists fewer than 85,000 clones, 84% of them singletons, with over 6% in the top ten. Source: CD4+ or CD8+ T cells sorted from blood, taken in a trial of the OX40 agonist ivuxolimab. These receptor sequences come from an adult with an advanced solid tumor such as melanoma, head and neck, liver or kidney cancer. Both conserved end residues are trimmed from each CDR3. Size is stated for part of the rows, as once, few or many counts, or as a class when the clone is expanded.

TRBV6-6,TRBJ2-3,-,ASSLIREDTQY
TRBV28,TRBJ1-2,-,ASTPHQTGLYGYT
TRBV6-1,TRBJ2-1,once,ASSERASGGRLLNNEQF
TRBV5-1,TRBJ2-5,-,ASSYWDREETQY
TRBV5-1,TRBJ2-5,-,ASSLDPREGQLGSQY
TRBV7-2,TRBJ2-7,-,ASSRTVSYEQY
TRBV19,TRBJ1-4,few,ASSRGTVLNEKLF
TRBV27,TRBJ2-1,-,ASSSWTSRNEQF
TRBV10-3,TRBJ2-7,-,AISESLAGGYEQY
TRBV11-3,TRBJ2-5,-,ASSLGWGGETQY
TRBV9,TRBJ2-4,-,ASSARDGLKNIQY
TRBV30,TRBJ1-2,once,AWSVLGGPGGLSYGYT
TRBV10-3,TRBJ1-2,-,AIKDSRDLGGGYT
TRBV27,TRBJ1-5,-,ASSLKWTGGIYSNQPQH
TRBV5-1,TRBJ2-1,few,ASSWVRSSYNEQF
TRBV5-4,TRBJ2-1,-,ASTPPSGASNEQF
TRBV10-3,TRBJ1-2,once,AISESAGIYGYT
TRBV29-1,TRBJ1-1,-,SVTAAGTGRTEAF
TRBV14,TRBJ1-2,-,ASSHLLRTGPGYGYT
TRBV5-6,TRBJ1-6,once,ASSLLGQEINSPLH
TRBV7-7,TRBJ2-7,-,ASSPGRGYEQY
TRBV19,TRBJ2-2,few,ATDSGGGWTGELF
TRBV5-6,TRBJ2-4,-,ASSFWLGAAKNIQY
TRBV18,TRBJ1-5,-,ASSPREGEGNQPQH
TRBV6-6,TRBJ1-5,once,ASSYRWEVGNQPQH
TRBV2,TRBJ1-1,once,ASSEEGSNTEAF
TRBV9,TRBJ1-2,-,ASSPDGANYGYT
TRBV27,TRBJ2-7,-,ASSIDTGGRYEQY
TRBV5-1,TRBJ1-1,few,ASSLAVGTGVTRTEAF
TRBV5-1,TRBJ1-3,-,ASSFGPGNTIY
TRBV6-5,TRBJ2-3,-,ASRKGDTQY
TRBV21-1,TRBJ2-2,-,ASSKDGDRGRDTGELF
TRBV7-9,TRBJ1-3,few,ASSSGGSGNTIY
TRBV29-1,TRBJ2-7,-,SVEDQGDEQY
TRBV6-5,TRBJ1-2,-,ASSSGGTDYGYT
TRBV28,TRBJ1-1,-,ASSFYRGLDTEAF
TRBV4-3,TRBJ1-2,-,ASSQALEGLGYT
TRBV9,TRBJ2-7,-,ASSVAAGPGEQY
TRBV19,TRBJ1-5,-,ASSTRHLGGPQH
TRBV28,TRBJ2-5,-,ASSFFGLETQY
TRBV4-1,TRBJ2-7,-,ASSQVSGTEQY